The clone carrying this T cell receptor (beta chain) was picked up one time. The antigen is not known. The data derive from a study of CD8+CD57+ T cells in acquired aplastic anemia. Study-level results: The study identified about 30 CD8+ CDR3 sequences shared by patients and controls. Between patients and controls, CD8+ Simpson's diversity did not vary significantly.

Sequencing involved patients with CD8+CD57+ cell expansion previously shown by flow cytometry. At blood sampling, none of the patients had yet received therapy. Germline CDR1 SNHLY, CDR2 FYNNEI. This CDR3 is built from 14 residues. J was trimmed by 2 bases and V by 7 bases; bases with no gene match: 5. The TCR beta profiling, which covered VDJ combination and CDR3 sequence, was carried out using genomic DNA as the template. MiXCR, run by TCRdb on the reads, gives a single entry per CDR3 protein. The table has around 150,000 distinct CDR3 sequences, about two thirds seen once. The chain links TRBV2 to TRBJ1-3; TRBD1 agrees at 7 bases. Sequenced input: sorted CD4+, CD8+, or CD8+CD57+ T cells (not recorded which) from PBMCs. The receptor comes from a human donor with aplastic anemia. In DNA form, the CDR3 reads TGTGCCAGCACCCGGGGACAGACTGGAAACACCATATATTTT. Amino acids: CASTRGQTGNTIYF.